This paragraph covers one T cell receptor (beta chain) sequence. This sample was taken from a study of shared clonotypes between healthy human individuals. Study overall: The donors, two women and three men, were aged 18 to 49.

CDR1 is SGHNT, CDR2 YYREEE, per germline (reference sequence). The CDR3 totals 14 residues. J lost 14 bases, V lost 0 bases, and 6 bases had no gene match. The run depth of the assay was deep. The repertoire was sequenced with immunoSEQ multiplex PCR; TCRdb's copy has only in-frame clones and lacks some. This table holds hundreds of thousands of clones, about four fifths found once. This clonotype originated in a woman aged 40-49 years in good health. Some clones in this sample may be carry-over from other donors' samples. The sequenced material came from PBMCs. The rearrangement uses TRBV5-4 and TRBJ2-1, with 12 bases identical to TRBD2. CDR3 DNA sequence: TGTGCCAGCAGCTTGGACGCTAGCGGGAGGGGCGAGTTCTTC. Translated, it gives CASSLDASGRGEFF.